These T cell receptor beta chains were read from a single sample in a study of neurological immune-mediated disorders. MiXCR, run by TCRdb on the 5' RACE reads, gives a single entry per CDR3 protein. The table has around 66,000 distinct CDR3 sequences, around 5% seen once. The material sequenced was PBMCs. The receptors derive from a woman in her 70s with multiple sclerosis. CDR3s include the opening cysteine and the closing phenylalanine or tryptophan. The order of the fields is J gene, clone size, V gene, D gene, CDR3 protein, CDR3 DNA. A D gene is named only where the DNA matches it firmly. A clone size is listed for some rows: how often the clone was seen (once, few, many), or a class if it is expanded.

TRBJ2-7 | many | TRBV28 | TRBD2 | CASSLGGTSGTEQYF | TGTGCCAGCAGTTTAGGTGGGACTAGCGGGACCGAGCAGTACTTC
TRBJ1-2 | many | TRBV3-1 | NA | CASSPRTGLGYTF | TGTGCCAGCAGCCCCCGCACAGGTCTAGGCTACACCTTC
TRBJ2-1 | NA | TRBV4-2 | NA | CASSQVGNDEQFF | TGTGCCAGCAGCCAAGTCGGAAACGATGAGCAGTTCTTC
TRBJ2-3 | many | TRBV29-1 | NA | CSVEGTTDTQYF | TGCAGCGTTGAAGGGACCACAGATACGCAGTATTTT
TRBJ2-7 | many | TRBV15 | TRBD2 | CATSRGGSGYEQYF | TGTGCCACCAGCAGAGGCGGGAGCGGGTACGAGCAGTACTTC
TRBJ2-1 | many | TRBV20-1 | TRBD2 | CSARREGLSSYNEQFF | TGCAGTGCTAGACGGGAGGGGTTGAGCTCCTACAATGAGCAGTTCTTC
TRBJ2-2 | many | TRBV24-1 | NA | CATSDSKTVNTGELFF | TGTGCCACCAGTGATTCTAAGACAGTGAACACCGGGGAGCTGTTTTTT
TRBJ1-1 | NA | TRBV7-9 | TRBD1 | CASSGLTGTGGLNTEAFF | TGTGCCAGCAGCGGCTTAACCGGGACAGGGGGGTTGAACACTGAAGCTTTCTTT
TRBJ2-1 | many | TRBV4-3 | TRBD2 | CASSQLSGRVNEQFF | TGCGCCAGCAGCCAACTTAGCGGGAGGGTCAATGAGCAGTTCTTC
TRBJ1-1 | many | TRBV6-5 | NA | CASGQVPKNTEAFF | TGTGCCAGCGGACAAGTTCCTAAGAACACTGAAGCTTTCTTT
TRBJ2-1 | NA | TRBV6-5 | TRBD1 | CASSTDRGYNEQFF | TGTGCCAGCAGTACTGACAGGGGATACAATGAGCAGTTCTTC
TRBJ2-7 | few | TRBV20-1 | TRBD2 | CSARLSGRNGEQYF | TGCAGTGCTAGGCTTAGCGGGAGGAATGGCGAGCAGTACTTC
TRBJ1-6 | many | TRBV20-1 | TRBD1 | CSARDQQGDSPLHF | TGCAGTGCTAGAGATCAGCAGGGGGATTCACCCCTCCACTTT
TRBJ2-1 | many | TRBV20-1 | TRBD2 | CSARRTSGTEQFF | TGCAGTGCTAGGCGGACTAGCGGGACTGAGCAGTTCTTC
TRBJ2-6 | many | TRBV9 | NA | CASSVTGPRSGANVLTF | TGTGCCAGCAGCGTTACAGGGCCCCGCTCTGGGGCCAACGTCCTGACTTTC
TRBJ2-1 | few | TRBV12-3/TRBV12-4 | NA | CASSLQAFPDNEQFF | TGTGCCAGCAGTCTCCAAGCGTTCCCCGACAATGAGCAGTTCTTC
TRBJ1-2 | many | TRBV6-5 | TRBD1 | CASSYSGTGLYGYTF | TGTGCCAGCAGTTACTCAGGGACAGGGCTATATGGCTACACCTTC
TRBJ1-1 | NA | TRBV10-3 | NA | CAISEGQGGRTEAFF | TGTGCCATCAGTGAGGGCCAGGGTGGAAGGACTGAAGCTTTCTTT
TRBJ1-5 | many | TRBV6-5 | NA | CASSRSGRSNQPQHF | TGTGCCAGCAGCCGCTCAGGGCGTAGCAATCAGCCCCAGCATTTT
TRBJ2-7 | many | TRBV5-1 | TRBD1 | CASSSHRGHEQYF | TGCGCCAGCAGCTCTCACAGGGGCCACGAGCAGTACTTC
TRBJ2-2 | many | TRBV20-1 | NA | CSARSPRDTGELFF | TGCAGTGCTAGATCCCCCAGGGACACCGGGGAGCTGTTTTTT
TRBJ2-1 | many | TRBV10-3 | TRBD1 | CAITRGSYNEQFF | TGTGCCATCACCAGGGGGTCCTACAATGAGCAGTTCTTC
TRBJ1-4 | many | TRBV12-3/TRBV12-4 | NA | CASSLREGEKLFF | TGTGCCAGCAGTTTACGGGAGGGGGAAAAACTGTTTTTT
TRBJ2-7 | many | TRBV4-3 | TRBD2 | CASSRGTSGSYEQYF | TGCGCCAGCAGCCGAGGGACTAGCGGCTCCTACGAGCAGTACTTC
TRBJ2-1 | many | TRBV7-2 | NA | CASSSRPGTTYNEQFF | TGTGCCAGCAGCTCCCGTCCAGGGACAACCTACAATGAGCAGTTCTTC
TRBJ2-7 | many | TRBV7-2 | TRBD2 | CASSLSLQTSGRTSEQYF | TGTGCCAGCAGCTTAAGCCTCCAAACTAGCGGGAGGACGTCCGAGCAGTACTTC
TRBJ2-3 | many | TRBV5-1 | TRBD1 | CASSGSGTATDTQYF | TGCGCCAGCAGCGGTTCCGGGACAGCAACAGATACGCAGTATTTT
TRBJ2-7 | many | TRBV5-1 | TRBD1 | CASSRQGTYEQYF | TGCGCCAGCAGCCGACAGGGAACCTACGAGCAGTACTTC
TRBJ2-7 | many | TRBV29-1 | TRBD2 | CSVEASGARTSSYEQYF | TGCAGCGTTGAGGCTAGCGGCGCCCGTACGTCCTCCTACGAGCAGTACTTC